This T cell receptor beta chain was sequenced in a study of cytomegalovirus exposure and HLA in healthy donors. Use of 60 Vbeta and 13 Jbeta primers characterized the PCR. Profiled with immunoSEQ multiplex PCR; TCRdb holds only in-frame clones, not every one. The sample gives more than 90,000 clones, approximately 69% of which show up once; about 6.3% is in the top ten. Trimming took 1 base from V and 5 from J; bases not matched to a gene: 7. CDR1 and CDR2 from the germline V gene are SNHLY and FYNNEI. The CDR3 consists of 17 residues. This clone was counted between two and nine times. Sequences were obtained from PBMCs. The V and J genes are TRBV2 and TRBJ2-1; 11 positions agree with TRBD2. This TCR came from a boy between 5 and 17 years old in good health and CMV-seropositive. CDR3: CASSEVWSTSGDNEQFF. In DNA, the CDR3 is TGTGCCAGCAGTGAAGTTTGGTCGACTAGCGGGGACAATGAGCAGTTCTTC.